One and the same sample provided the 21 T cell receptor beta chains below, sequenced in a study of shared clonotypes between healthy human individuals. The data were produced by immunoSEQ multiplex PCR, yet TCRdb's version contains in-frame clones alone and is incomplete. The repertoire includes around 2.1 million clones, 90% to 97% of them detected once, and approximately 0.13% sits in the top ten. The specimen sequenced was naive CD4+ T cells sorted from blood. Subset indicated: CD45RA+ positively selected. The source of these receptors is a man between 18 and 35 years old in good health.

This chain uses TRBV5-8 with TRBJ2-1; TRBD1 might be the D (5 bases). This CDR3 comprises 15 residues. CDR1 is SGHTS and CDR2 is YDEGEE in the germline V gene. Trimming cost V 0 bases and J 4 bases, with 11 bases left between them. The CDR3 spells CASSLAGYYYNEQFF. DNA for the CDR3: TGTGCCAGCAGCTTGGCAGGGTACTATTACAATGAGCAGTTCTTC. The variable domain in full, completed from reference TRBV5-8 and TRBJ2-1, reads EAGVTQSPTHLIKTRGQQATLRCSPISGHTSVYWYQQALGLGLQFLLWYDEGEERNRGNFPPRFSGRQFPNYSSELNVNALELEDSALYLCASSLAGYYYNEQFFGPGTRLTVL.

V gene TRBV30 combines with J gene TRBJ2-2, with D unresolved. The CDR3 is made up of 12 amino acids. Trimming shortened V by 3 bases and J by 5 bases, and 7 bases separated the two germline ends. Per germline, CDR1 GTSNPN and CDR2 SVGIG (reference sequence). DNA of the CDR3: TGTGCCTGGAGACTTGAAACCGGGGAGCTGTTTTTT. It codes for CAWRLETGELFF.

The chain employs TRBV25-1 and TRBJ2-1; a weak D match, TRBD1 (7 bases). With 10 bases removed from V and 9 bases from J, the gap between germline ends came to 19 bases. Germline-derived CDR1 and CDR2 are MGHDK and SYGVNS. The CDR3 covers 13 residues. The CDR3 nucleotides read TGTGCCACCTGGGACCAGGGGGGCTTTGAGCAGTTCTTC. This gives the protein CATWDQGGFEQFF.

This clone appeared a single time. The chain is built from TRBV30 and TRBJ1-6; no definite D call. Trimming pared 2 bases from V and 7 bases from J, leaving 15 bases between. The CDR3 contains 15 residues. CDR1 and CDR2 (germline): GTSNPN, SVGIG (reference sequence). The CDR3 region is CAWSLDGTVNSPLHF. The DNA for the CDR3 is TGTGCCTGGAGTCTAGACGGAACGGTAAATTCACCCCTCCACTTT.

V gene TRBV5-6 combines with J gene TRBJ2-2; 10 bases map to TRBD2. This CDR3 contains 16 residues. CDR1 and CDR2 (germline): SGHDT, YYEEEE. J lost 4 bases, V lost 3 bases, and 6 bases had no gene match. The CDR3 region has the DNA TGTGCCAGCAGCTCCGCTAGCGGGGGCGGCACCGGGGAGCTGTTTTTT. This sequence encodes CASSSASGGGTGELFF.

The rearrangement links TRBV6-5 to TRBJ2-2, with TRBD2 identical over 7 bases. The junction had 9 bases not matched to a gene; V was cut back by 10 bases and J by 4 bases. The CDR3 loop spans 14 amino acids. The germline CDR1 and CDR2 sequences are MNHEY and SVGAGI. Here the CDR3 DNA reads TGTGCCATCAGGGAGACGGGAGGCACCGGGGAGCTGTTTTTT. Translation: CAIRETGGTGELFF.

This clone was seen just once. V is TRBV15 and J is TRBJ2-3, with 7 positions matching TRBD1. The CDR3 is 13 amino acids. Per germline, CDR1 LNHNV and CDR2 YYDKDF (reference sequence). Trimming took 8 bases from V and 6 from J; bases not matched to a gene: 8. Here the CDR3 DNA reads TGTGCCACCGGGACAGCGGTGGTGGATACGCAGTATTTT. Residues: CATGTAVVDTQYF.

V gene TRBV6-1 combines with J gene TRBJ2-7; TRBD1 is a possible D gene (6 bases). Germline lookup yields CDR1 MNHNS and CDR2 SASEGT. The CDR3 spans 14 residues. V lost 9 bases, J lost 1 base, and 16 bases lay in between. The CDR3 DNA sequence: TGTGCCAGTAGGTGGACAGAATTTTCCTACGAGCAGTACTTC. Translation: CASRWTEFSYEQYF.

CDR3 coding DNA: TGTGCCAGCGGCATTACAGGAAACCAGCCCCAGCATTTT. Translation: CASGITGNQPQHF. J is TRBJ1-5 and V is TRBV11-2; weak D call: TRBD1 (5 bases). Trimming took 8 bases from V and 7 from J, leaving 15 bases between them. CDR1 is SGHAT, CDR2 FQNNGV, per germline. CDR3 length: 13 amino acids.

This clone occurred once. The rearrangement links TRBV5-1 to TRBJ2-1; 7 bases line up with TRBD1. The germline V gene has CDR1 SGHRS and CDR2 YFSETQ. The CDR3 runs 15 residues. V shed 4 bases, J shed 2 bases, and the junction held 6 bases outside the gene matches. The CDR3 protein is CASSPDRLTYNEQFF. The CDR3 DNA sequence: TGCGCCAGCAGCCCGGACAGGCTAACCTACAATGAGCAGTTCTTC.

The chain combines TRBV7-2 with TRBJ2-2; 9 bases align to TRBD2. The CDR3 covers 17 residues. Germline trimming cut 1 base from V and 4 bases from J; bases unmatched to any gene: 7. Looked up from germline, CDR1 is SGHTA and CDR2 is FQGNSA. CDR3 in amino acids: CASSLGAGGRATGELFF. CDR3 coding DNA: TGTGCCAGCAGCTTAGGTGCGGGCGGGAGGGCCACCGGGGAGCTGTTTTTT.

This sequence joins TRBV27 and TRBJ2-1, with D uncertain. Between the trimmed V and J ends, which lost 5 bases and 5 bases, there was a span of 16 bases. Germline assignment: CDR1 MNHEY and CDR2 SMNVEV (reference sequence). The CDR3 contains 15 residues. The CDR3 DNA follows: TGTGCCAGCAGTCCTCTGCCCAGTCGGGACAATGAGCAGTTCTTC. Its protein is CASSPLPSRDNEQFF.

The chain carries TRBV7-2 and TRBJ1-2; D remains unclear. V was trimmed by 3 bases and J by 8 bases, leaving 10 bases between them. The CDR3 is 12 amino acids. Germline V gene lookup returns CDR1 SGHTA and CDR2 FQGNSA. The CDR3 DNA reads TGTGCCAGCAGCTTTCGGGTCCCCGGCTACACCTTC. It encodes CASSFRVPGYTF.

The chain recombines TRBV30 with TRBJ2-1; no firm D call. The germline gives CDR1 GTSNPN, CDR2 SVGIG (reference sequence). The germline V and J ends were trimmed by 7 bases and 0 bases, with 7 bases remaining between them. The CDR3 consists of 12 residues. CDR3 region: CALVSSYNEQFF. CDR3 DNA: TGTGCCTTGGTAAGCTCCTACAATGAGCAGTTCTTC.

The chain recombines TRBV4-1 with TRBJ1-1; 8 bases are a match to TRBD1. Trimming cost V 4 bases and J 1 base; bases outside gene matches: 8. The germline gives CDR1 MGHRA, CDR2 YSYEKL. CDR3 length: 16 residues. The DNA for the CDR3 is TGCGCCAGCAGCCTACTCCCTACAGGGGGGAACACTGAAGCTTTCTTT. Its translation: CASSLLPTGGNTEAFF.

The chain recombines TRBV18 with TRBJ2-3, with 11 bases fitting TRBD2. The germline V gene encodes CDR1 KGHSH and CDR2 LQKENI. The CDR3 consists of 16 residues. Trimming removed 6 bases from V and 6 bases from J; junction bases left unmatched: 11. Written as DNA, the CDR3 is TGTGCCAGCTCCCCCCAGACTAGCGGGAATTCGGATACGCAGTATTTT. Protein product: CASSPQTSGNSDTQYF.

The chain joins TRBV5-6 to TRBJ2-3, with 7 nucleotides matching TRBD1. V was pared by 5 bases and J by 1 base, with 13 bases of the junction left unmatched. This CDR3 region has 17 residues. Per the germline V gene, CDR1 is SGHDT and CDR2 is YYEEEE. In nucleotides, the CDR3 is TGTGCCAGCAGACAGGGGATGATCATTCTTGGCACAGATACGCAGTATTTT. Residues: CASRQGMIILGTDTQYF.

In the case of this clone: Other DNA sequences in the sample encode the same CDR3. This rearrangement joins TRBV19 to TRBJ1-1, with D unclear. This CDR3 comprises 15 residues. CDR1 is LNHDA, CDR2 SQIVND, per germline (reference sequence). V dropped 1 base and J dropped 2 bases, with 11 bases sitting between them. This CDR3 reads CASSIGRGLNTEAFF. The CDR3 DNA reads as TGTGCCAGTAGTATAGGTCGAGGACTTAACACTGAAGCTTTCTTT.

V gene TRBV7-9 combines with J gene TRBJ2-2; weak D call: TRBD1 (6 bases). The CDR3 extends over 15 amino acids. The germline CDR1 and CDR2 sequences are SEHNR and FQNEAQ (reference sequence). Trimming stripped 5 bases from V and 7 bases from J, with 17 bases between. The CDR3 DNA follows: TGTGCCAGCAGCCGCGAGACCACCAGGGGCGGGGAGCTGTTTTTT. Its protein is CASSRETTRGGELFF.

J is TRBJ2-2 and V is TRBV5-4; weak D call: TRBD2 (5 bases). Trimming shortened V by 2 bases and J by 4 bases, and 9 bases separated the two germline ends. This CDR3 has 14 residues. CDR1 and CDR2 from the germline V gene are SGHNT and YYREEE (reference sequence). The chain's CDR3 is CASSLPSGTGELFF. The CDR3 DNA is TGTGCCAGCAGCTTACCAAGCGGCACCGGGGAGCTGTTTTTT.

Concerning this clone itself: The same CDR3 also results from other DNA sequences found in this sample. This chain joins TRBV7-2 and TRBJ2-5; a possible D gene is TRBD2 (6 bases). Trimming took 4 bases from V and 2 from J, leaving 11 bases between them. The CDR3 is 14 residues long. Germline V gene lookup returns CDR1 SGHTA and CDR2 FQGNSA. The CDR3 reads CASSSRGLQETQYF. The CDR3 DNA reads TGTGCCAGCAGCTCCCGGGGACTTCAAGAGACCCAGTACTTC.